This T cell receptor (beta chain) was obtained from a study of blood T cells in healthy people across ages. This clonotype was seen only a few times. The antigen remains unidentified. Combining a sample-barcoded 5' primer with a J-beta primer mix, a second PCR ran for roughly 7 to 12 cycles. The study obtained at least 3 million CDR3-containing paired-end reads from every sample. TCRdb processed the 5' RACE reads anew with MiXCR; each CDR3 protein has one entry. There are nearly 800,000 distinct CDR3 sequences in the sample; 25% occur only once, and around 3.6% lies in the top ten. Study conclusions and caveats: Bulk PBMC profiling left naive and antigen-experienced comparisons inconclusive. It was not known whether donors were CMV positive (a possible confounder of expanded clonotype changes).

These data also formed part of another study, on T cells of mothers and their children.

Sequencing used blood. The sequence came from a boy younger than 18 in good health.

The CDR3 here is CASSRQGEGTEAFF. DNA of the CDR3: TGTGCCAGCAGTCGACAGGGGGAAGGGACTGAAGCTTTCTTT. The chain joins TRBV12-3 or TRBV12-4 to TRBJ1-1; TRBD1 agrees at 9 bases. This CDR3 contains 14 residues. The trim removed 5 bases at V and 5 bases at J, leaving 6 bases unmatched.